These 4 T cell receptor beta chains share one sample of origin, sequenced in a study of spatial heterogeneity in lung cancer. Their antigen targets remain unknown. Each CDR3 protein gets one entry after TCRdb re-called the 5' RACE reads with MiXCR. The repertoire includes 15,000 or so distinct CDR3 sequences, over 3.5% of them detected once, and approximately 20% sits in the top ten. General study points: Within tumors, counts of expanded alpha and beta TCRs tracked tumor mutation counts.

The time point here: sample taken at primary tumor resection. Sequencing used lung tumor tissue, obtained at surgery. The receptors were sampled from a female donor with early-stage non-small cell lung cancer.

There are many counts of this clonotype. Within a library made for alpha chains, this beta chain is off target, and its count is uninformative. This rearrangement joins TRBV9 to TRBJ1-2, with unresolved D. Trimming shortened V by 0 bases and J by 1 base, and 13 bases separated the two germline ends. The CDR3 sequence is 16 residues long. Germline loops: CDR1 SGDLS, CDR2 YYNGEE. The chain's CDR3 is CASSVVPLGVNYGYTF. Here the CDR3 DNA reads TGTGCCAGCAGCGTAGTTCCTCTGGGAGTTAACTATGGCTACACCTTC.

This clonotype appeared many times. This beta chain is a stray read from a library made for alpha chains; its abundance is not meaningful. CDR3 in DNA: TGTGCCAGCAGTCGACAGGGGGAGCCTAGCAATCAGCCCCAGCATTTT. Amino acid sequence: CASSRQGEPSNQPQHF. The rearrangement uses TRBV6-2 or TRBV6-3 and TRBJ1-5, with 9 bases that match TRBD1. After removal of 5 bases from V and 0 bases from J, the junction contained 5 bases not matched to a gene. The CDR3 length is 16 residues. Germline V lookup: CDR1 MNHEY, CDR2 SVGEGT.

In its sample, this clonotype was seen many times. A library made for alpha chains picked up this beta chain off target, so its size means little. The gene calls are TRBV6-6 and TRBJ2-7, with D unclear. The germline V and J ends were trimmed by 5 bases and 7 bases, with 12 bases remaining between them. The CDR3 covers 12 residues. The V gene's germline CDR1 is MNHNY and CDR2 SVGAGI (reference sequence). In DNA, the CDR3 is TGTGCCAGCAGTCCCACCCGGCGGGAGCAGTACTTC. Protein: CASSPTRREQYF.

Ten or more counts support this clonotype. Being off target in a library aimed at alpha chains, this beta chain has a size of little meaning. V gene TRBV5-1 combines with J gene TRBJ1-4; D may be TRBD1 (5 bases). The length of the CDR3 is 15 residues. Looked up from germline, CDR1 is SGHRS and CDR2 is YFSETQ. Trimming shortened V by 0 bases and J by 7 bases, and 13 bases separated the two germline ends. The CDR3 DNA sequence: TGCGCCAGCAGCTTGGAAAGAGGGGCCAGTGAAAAACTGTTTTTT. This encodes CASSLERGASEKLFF.